This T cell receptor (beta chain) emerged from a study of shared clonotypes between healthy human individuals. At the level of the study: There were three CD4 naive, three CD4 memory, two CD8 naive and one CD8 memory plates per donor.

Several immunoSEQ plates received, in even portions, the genomic DNA of each subset. TCRdb keeps only in-frame clones here, not all; method: immunoSEQ multiplex PCR. This table holds hundreds of thousands of clones, over 70% found once. CD45RA-negative memory and CD45RA+ naive subsets were split from the CD4+ cells. Study observations and caveats: Depth was large, yet rarefaction showed that sorted-subset sequencing was incomplete.

As for this clone: Its specificity is unknown. An end of the junction does not agree with germline; a read error may underlie this.

CDR1 and CDR2 (germline): SEHNR, FQNEAQ (reference sequence). The length of the CDR3 is 11 residues. This TCR was sampled from a man under 40 in good health. V and J are TRBV7-9 and TRBJ2-1; D not certain. The sequenced sample was memory CD4+ T cells sorted from blood. Subset indicated: CD45RA-negative fraction. The CDR3 DNA is TGTGCCAGCAGCTCCTTCAATGAGCAGTTCTTC. This encodes CASSSFNEQFF.